The 17 T cell receptor beta chains in this list originate from one sample, sequenced in a study of blood T cells in healthy people across ages. The use of a sample-barcoded 5' primer and a J-beta primer mix characterized a second PCR of roughly 6 to 11 cycles. TCRdb reprocessed the 5' RACE reads with MiXCR, giving one entry per CDR3 protein. The table lists some 700,000 distinct CDR3 sequences, about 20% of them singletons. The material sequenced was blood. Receptor source: a man between 65 and 80 years old in good health.

This clonotype was detected only a few times. The V call is TRBV4-2, the J call TRBJ2-1, with no clear D. Germline CDR1 LGHNA, CDR2 YNFKEQ. The CDR3 covers 16 residues. Trimming pared 1 base from V and 3 bases from J, leaving 13 bases between. The CDR3 sequence: CASSQGPTGHYNEQFF. The CDR3 coding sequence is TGTGCCAGCAGCCAAGGGCCGACGGGTCACTACAATGAGCAGTTCTTC.

This clonotype is a singleton in its sample. The DNA of the CDR3 is TGCGCCAGCATGGAATCAGGGAATGACTATGGCTACACCTTC. It specifies CASMESGNDYGYTF. The chain carries TRBV10-2 and TRBJ1-2, with a possible D match to TRBD1 (5 bases). The ends were cut back, 7 bases at V and 3 bases at J, with 15 bases in the middle. The CDR3 is made up of 14 amino acids. From germline, CDR1 is WSHSY and CDR2 SAAADI.

J is TRBJ2-1 and V is TRBV3-1; unclear D gene. Trimming shortened V by 3 bases and J by 6 bases, and 3 bases separated the two germline ends. The CDR3 has 11 residues. The germline gives CDR1 LGHDT, CDR2 YNNKEL (reference sequence). The CDR3 DNA follows: TGTGCCAGCAGCCACTTCAATGAGCAGTTCTTC. Its translation: CASSHFNEQFF.

Ten or more counts support this clonotype. The chain is built from TRBV29-1 and TRBJ2-5; no reliable D call. Trimming took 2 bases from V and 2 from J, leaving 6 bases between them. CDR1 and CDR2 (germline): SQVTM, ANQGSEA. This CDR3 region has 12 residues. The CDR3 here is CSVEPVQETQYF. The CDR3 DNA reads as TGCAGCGTTGAACCCGTACAAGAGACCCAGTACTTC. Full variable domain (missing parts from reference TRBV29-1 and TRBJ2-5): SAVISQKPSRDICQRGTSLTIQCQVDSQVTMMFWYRQQPGQSLTLIATANQGSEATYESGFVIDKFPISRPNLTFSTLTVSNMSPEDSSIYLCSVEPVQETQYFGPGTRLLVL.

About this clonotype itself: An end of the junction differs from the germline gene, which may be a read error. This sequence joins TRBV6-6 and TRBJ2-5; D remains ambiguous. The CDR3 loop spans 13 amino acids. Germline V gene lookup returns CDR1 MNHNY and CDR2 SVGAGI (reference sequence). The CDR3 spells CASSRSPQETQSF. DNA for the CDR3: TGTGCCAGCTCTAGGTCGCCTCAAGAGACCCAGTCCTTC.

This clonotype was observed many times. The CDR3 coding sequence is TGTGCCAGCAGTTCTGACAGATTCACAGATACGCAGTATTTT. Protein product: CASSSDRFTDTQYF. The rearrangement uses TRBV27 and TRBJ2-3, with TRBD1 as a possible D gene (5 bases). Looked up from germline, CDR1 is MNHEY and CDR2 is SMNVEV (reference sequence). V was clipped by 4 bases and J by 2 bases, with 10 bases between them. CDR3 length equals 14 residues.

This clonotype was counted at least ten times. The chain combines TRBV15 with TRBJ1-3; no definite D call. Trimming pared 0 bases from V and 4 bases from J, leaving 7 bases between. Germline CDR1 is LNHNV and CDR2 is YYDKDF (reference sequence). The CDR3 loop spans 14 amino acids. The DNA of the CDR3 is TGTGCCACCAGCAGAGATCCCTCCGGAAACACCATATATTTT. It codes for CATSRDPSGNTIYF.

This chain connects TRBV5-1 to TRBJ2-3; TRBD2 matches at 14 bases. The CDR3 runs to 17 residues. Germline V CDR1 and CDR2: SGHRS, YFSETQ. Germline trimming cut 7 bases from V and 4 bases from J; bases unmatched to any gene: 11. The CDR3 DNA sequence: TGCGCCAGCTTAAACGGGACTAGCGGGGGAAGACCAGATACGCAGTATTTT. It yields the protein CASLNGTSGGRPDTQYF.

The chain has TRBV12-3 or TRBV12-4 and TRBJ1-5; unclear D gene. This CDR3 region has 15 residues. Trimming stripped 3 bases from V and 1 base from J, with 10 bases between. The CDR3 spells CASSFGWASNQPQHF. Here the CDR3 DNA reads TGTGCCAGCAGTTTCGGATGGGCCAGCAATCAGCCCCAGCATTTT.

This clonotype has only a few counts. The genes are TRBV7-8 and TRBJ1-5; the D gene is possibly TRBD1 (5 bases). Per the germline V gene, CDR1 is SGHVS and CDR2 is FQNEAQ. The V end was cut by 1 base, the J end by 5 bases, with 21 bases between. The CDR3 is made up of 18 amino acids. This chain's CDR3 is CASSLEDFGGGLDQPQHF. For the CDR3, the DNA is TGTGCCAGCAGCTTAGAGGATTTCGGGGGTGGTTTGGATCAGCCCCAGCATTTT. The full variable domain, in which reference TRBV7-8 and TRBJ1-5 provide the parts outside the CDR3, is GAGVSQSPRYKVAKRGQDVALRCDPISGHVSLFWYQQALGQGPEFLTYFQNEAQLDKSGLPSDRFFAERPEGSVSTLKIQRTQQEDSAVYLCASSLEDFGGGLDQPQHFGDGTRLSIL.

A few counts support this clonotype. The genes are TRBV24-1 and TRBJ2-1; the match to TRBD2 covers 14 bases. V dropped 4 bases and J dropped 7; count of bases not matched to a gene: 5. Germline CDR1 and CDR2: KGHDR and SFDVKD. The CDR3 is 16 residues long. The chain's CDR3 is CATSEWTSGRMNEQFF. CDR3 in DNA: TGTGCCACCAGTGAGTGGACTAGCGGGAGGATGAATGAGCAGTTCTTC.

The V call is TRBV19, the J call TRBJ2-3; D is undetermined. CDR3 size: 12 residues. Germline V gives CDR1 LNHDA, CDR2 SQIVND (reference sequence). Trimming removed 3 bases at V and 5 bases at J, with 6 bases between. CDR3 in amino acids: CASSIIGDTQYF. The CDR3 DNA follows: TGTGCCAGTAGTATCATCGGAGATACGCAGTATTTT.

J is TRBJ2-4 and V is TRBV4-1; 15 nucleotides match TRBD2. There are 18 residues in the CDR3. The germline V gene has CDR1 MGHRA and CDR2 YSYEKL. V shed 4 bases and J 3 bases; nucleotides not matched to a gene: 7. CDR3 sequence reads: CASSRGLAGGFVKNIQYF. CDR3 in DNA: TGCGCCAGCAGCCGAGGACTAGCGGGGGGGTTTGTCAAAAACATTCAGTACTTC.

The chain uses TRBV20-1 and TRBJ2-5; a weak D match, TRBD1 (8 bases). Germline assignment: CDR1 DFQATT and CDR2 SNEGSKA (reference sequence). The CDR3 contains 15 residues. V was cut by 0 bases and J by 11 bases, with 22 bases left in between. Here the CDR3 DNA reads TGCAGTGCTAGAGAAACAGGGGGGGAATCCCGGGAGCAGTACTTC. Protein: CSARETGGESREQYF.

This clonotype has just a few counts. The genes are TRBV6-2 or TRBV6-3 and TRBJ2-5; tentative D call: TRBD1 (6 bases). With 2 bases removed from V and 1 base from J, the gap between germline ends came to 8 bases. Germline values: CDR1 MNHEY, CDR2 SVGEGT. The CDR3 covers 14 residues. CDR3 sequence reads: CASSYDRSQETQYF. CDR3 DNA: TGTGCCAGCAGTTACGACAGGTCCCAAGAGACCCAGTACTTC.

A few counts support this clonotype. This chain uses TRBV3-1 with TRBJ2-1; D is unresolved. Germline CDR1 is LGHDT and CDR2 is YNNKEL (reference sequence). V was shortened by 10 bases and J by 6 bases, with 10 bases between the two germline ends. The CDR3 consists of 11 residues. CDR3 sequence (DNA): TGTGCCACCCAGAGGTCCAATGAGCAGTTCTTC. This sequence encodes CATQRSNEQFF.

The chain combines TRBV18 with TRBJ2-7; D is uncertain. Deletions cut 3 bases from V and 2 bases from J, with 11 bases between. The CDR3 is 14 residues long. Germline assignment: CDR1 KGHSH and CDR2 LQKENI. CDR3 nucleotide sequence: TGTGCCAGCTCACCGAACCCCAGGACCTACGAGCAGTACGTC. This encodes CASSPNPRTYEQYV.